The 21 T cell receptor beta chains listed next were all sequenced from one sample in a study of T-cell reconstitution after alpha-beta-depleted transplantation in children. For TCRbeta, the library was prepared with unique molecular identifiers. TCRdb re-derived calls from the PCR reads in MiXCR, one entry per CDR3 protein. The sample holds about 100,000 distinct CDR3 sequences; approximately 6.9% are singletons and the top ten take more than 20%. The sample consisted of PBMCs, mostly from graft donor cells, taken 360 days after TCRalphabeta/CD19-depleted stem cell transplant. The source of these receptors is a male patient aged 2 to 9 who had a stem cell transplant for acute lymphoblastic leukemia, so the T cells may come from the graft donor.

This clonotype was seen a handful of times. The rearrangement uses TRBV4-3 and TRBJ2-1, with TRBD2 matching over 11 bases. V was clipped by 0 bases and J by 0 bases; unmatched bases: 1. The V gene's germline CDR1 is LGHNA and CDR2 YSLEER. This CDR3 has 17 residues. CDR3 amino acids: CASSQETSGASYNEQFF. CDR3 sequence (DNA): TGCGCCAGCAGCCAAGAGACTAGCGGGGCCTCCTACAATGAGCAGTTCTTC.

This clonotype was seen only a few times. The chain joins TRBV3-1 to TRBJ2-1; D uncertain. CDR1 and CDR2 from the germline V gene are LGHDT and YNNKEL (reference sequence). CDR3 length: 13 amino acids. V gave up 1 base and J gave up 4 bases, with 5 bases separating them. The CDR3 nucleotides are TGTGCCAGCAGCCAAGCTGGTTACAATGAGCAGTTCTTC. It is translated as CASSQAGYNEQFF.

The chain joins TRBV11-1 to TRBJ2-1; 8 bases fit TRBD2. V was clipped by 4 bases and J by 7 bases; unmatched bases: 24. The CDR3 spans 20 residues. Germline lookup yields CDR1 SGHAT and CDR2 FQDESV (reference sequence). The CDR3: CASSSPTSEEGAGPPNEQFF. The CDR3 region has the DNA TGTGCCAGCAGCTCCCCGACTAGCGAGGAGGGTGCAGGCCCCCCGAATGAGCAGTTCTTC.

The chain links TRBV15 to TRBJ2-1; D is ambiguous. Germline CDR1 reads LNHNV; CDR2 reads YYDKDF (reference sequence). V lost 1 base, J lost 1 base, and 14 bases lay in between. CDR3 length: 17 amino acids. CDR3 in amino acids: CATSRASVEYSYNEQFF. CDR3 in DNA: TGTGCCACCAGCAGAGCAAGCGTCGAGTATTCCTACAATGAGCAGTTCTTC.

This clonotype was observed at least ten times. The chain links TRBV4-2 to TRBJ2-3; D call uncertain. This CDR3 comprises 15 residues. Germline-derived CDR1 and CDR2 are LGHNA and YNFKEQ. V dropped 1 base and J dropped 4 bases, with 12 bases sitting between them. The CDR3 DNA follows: TGTGCCAGCAGCCAAGGAGTGGGGTTGGCAGATACGCAGTATTTT. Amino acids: CASSQGVGLADTQYF.

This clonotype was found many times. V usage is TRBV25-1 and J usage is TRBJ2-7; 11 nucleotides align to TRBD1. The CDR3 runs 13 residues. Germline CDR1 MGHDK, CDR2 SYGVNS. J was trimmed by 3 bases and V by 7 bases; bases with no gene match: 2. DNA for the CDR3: TGTGCCAGCACGGACAGGGGGCACTACGAGCAGTACTTC. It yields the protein CASTDRGHYEQYF.

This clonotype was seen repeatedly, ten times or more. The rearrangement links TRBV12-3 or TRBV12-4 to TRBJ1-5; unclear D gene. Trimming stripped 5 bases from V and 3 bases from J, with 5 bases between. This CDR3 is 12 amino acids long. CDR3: CASSEVNQPQHF. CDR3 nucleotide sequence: TGTGCCAGCAGTGAAGTCAATCAGCCCCAGCATTTT.

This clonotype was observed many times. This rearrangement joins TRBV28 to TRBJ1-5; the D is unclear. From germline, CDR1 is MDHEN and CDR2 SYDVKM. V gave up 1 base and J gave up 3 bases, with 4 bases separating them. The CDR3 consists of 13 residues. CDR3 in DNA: TGTGCCAGCAGTTTATCGATCAATCAGCCCCAGCATTTT. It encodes CASSLSINQPQHF. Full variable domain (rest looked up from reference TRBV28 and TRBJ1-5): DVKVTQSSRYLVKRTGEKVFLECVQDMDHENMFWYRQDPGLGLRLIYFSYDVKMKEKGDIPEGYSVSREKKERFSLILESASTNQTSMYLCASSLSINQPQHFGDGTRLSIL.

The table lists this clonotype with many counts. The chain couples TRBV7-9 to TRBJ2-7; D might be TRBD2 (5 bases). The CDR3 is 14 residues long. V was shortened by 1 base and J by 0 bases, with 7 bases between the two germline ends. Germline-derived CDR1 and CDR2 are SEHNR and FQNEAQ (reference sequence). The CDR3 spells CASSLEAGSYEQYF. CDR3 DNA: TGTGCCAGCAGCTTAGAGGCGGGCTCCTACGAGCAGTACTTC.

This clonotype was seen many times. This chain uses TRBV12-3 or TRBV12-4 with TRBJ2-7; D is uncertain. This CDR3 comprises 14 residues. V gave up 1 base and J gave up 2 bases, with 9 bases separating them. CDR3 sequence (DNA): TGTGCCAGCAGTTTAGGTGGAATAGCCTACGAGCAGTACTTC. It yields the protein CASSLGGIAYEQYF.

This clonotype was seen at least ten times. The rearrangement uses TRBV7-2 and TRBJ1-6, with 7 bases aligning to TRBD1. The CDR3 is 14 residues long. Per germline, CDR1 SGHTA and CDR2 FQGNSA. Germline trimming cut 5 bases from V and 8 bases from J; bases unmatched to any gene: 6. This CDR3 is CASSLDRVHSPLHF. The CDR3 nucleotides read TGTGCCAGCAGCCTTGACAGGGTCCATTCACCCCTCCACTTT.

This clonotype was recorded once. CDR3 DNA: TGTGCCAGCAGCTCCAGACTAGCGTCGCGCAATGAGCAGTTCTTC. It is translated as CASSSRLASRNEQFF. The gene calls are TRBV11-2 and TRBJ2-1; 8 bases are a match to TRBD2. This CDR3 comprises 15 residues. Germline V CDR1 and CDR2: SGHAT, FQNNGV. Losses at the gene ends were 4 bases for V and 6 bases for J; bases not matched to a gene: 8.

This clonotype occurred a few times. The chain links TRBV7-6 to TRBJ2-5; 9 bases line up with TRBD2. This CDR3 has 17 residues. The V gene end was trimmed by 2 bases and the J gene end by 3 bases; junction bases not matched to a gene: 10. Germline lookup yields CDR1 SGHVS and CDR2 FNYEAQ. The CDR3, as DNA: TGTGCCAGCAGCTTAAGGCGGGGGGGTTTATTGGAAGAGACCCAGTACTTC. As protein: CASSLRRGGLLEETQYF.

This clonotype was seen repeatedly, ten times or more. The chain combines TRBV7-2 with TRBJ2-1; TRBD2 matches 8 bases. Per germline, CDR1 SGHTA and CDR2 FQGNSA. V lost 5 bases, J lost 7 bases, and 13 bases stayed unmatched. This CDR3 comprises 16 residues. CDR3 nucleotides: TGTGCCAGCAGCGCCTCCTCGGGGGGGGTTAAGAATGAGCAGTTCTTC. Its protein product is CASSASSGGVKNEQFF. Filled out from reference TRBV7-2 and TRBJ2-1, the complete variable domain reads GAGVSQSPSNKVTEKGKDVELRCDPISGHTALYWYRQSLGQGLEFLIYFQGNSAPDKSGLPSDRFSAERTGGSVSTLTIQRTQQEDSAVYLCASSASSGGVKNEQFFGPGTRLTVL.

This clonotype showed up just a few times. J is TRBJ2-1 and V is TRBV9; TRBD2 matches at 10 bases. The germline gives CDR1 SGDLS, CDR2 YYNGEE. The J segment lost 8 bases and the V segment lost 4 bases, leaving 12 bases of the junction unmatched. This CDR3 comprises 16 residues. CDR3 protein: CASSLAAGLARDEQFF. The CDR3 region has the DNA TGTGCCAGCAGCCTAGCCGCGGGACTAGCGAGGGATGAGCAGTTCTTC.

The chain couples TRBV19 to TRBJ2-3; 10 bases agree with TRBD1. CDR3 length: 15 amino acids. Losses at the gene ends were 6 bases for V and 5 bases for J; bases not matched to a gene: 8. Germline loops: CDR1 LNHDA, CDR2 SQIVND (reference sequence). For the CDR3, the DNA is TGTGCCAGTAGCCCCCGGGACAGGGGAGGAGATACGCAGTATTTT. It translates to CASSPRDRGGDTQYF.

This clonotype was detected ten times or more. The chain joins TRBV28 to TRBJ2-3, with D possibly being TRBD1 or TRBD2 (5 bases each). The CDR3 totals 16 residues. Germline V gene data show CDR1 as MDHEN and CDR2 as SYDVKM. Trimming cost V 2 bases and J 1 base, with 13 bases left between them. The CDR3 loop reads CASSLGQGVGTDTQYF. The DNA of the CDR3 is TGTGCCAGCAGTTTAGGGCAGGGAGTAGGCACAGATACGCAGTATTTT.

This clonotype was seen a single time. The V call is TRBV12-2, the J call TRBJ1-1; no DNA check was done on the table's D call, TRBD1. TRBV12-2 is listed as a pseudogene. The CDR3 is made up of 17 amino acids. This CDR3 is CASRLERGGGMNTEAFF. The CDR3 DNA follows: TGTGCAAGTCGCTTAGAGAGGGGCGGGGGGATGAACACTGAAGCTTTCTTT.

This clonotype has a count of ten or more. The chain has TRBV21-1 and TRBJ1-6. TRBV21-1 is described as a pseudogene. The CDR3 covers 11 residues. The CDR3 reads CASSTGSPLHF. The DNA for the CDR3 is TGTGCCAGCAGCACGGGTTCACCCCTCCACTTT.

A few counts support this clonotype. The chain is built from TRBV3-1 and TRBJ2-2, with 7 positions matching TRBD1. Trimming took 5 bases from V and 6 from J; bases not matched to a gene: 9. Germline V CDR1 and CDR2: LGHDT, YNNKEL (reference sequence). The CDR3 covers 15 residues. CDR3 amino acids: CASSFVGQGAGELFF. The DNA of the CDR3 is TGTGCCAGCAGCTTCGTAGGCCAGGGGGCCGGGGAGCTGTTTTTT.

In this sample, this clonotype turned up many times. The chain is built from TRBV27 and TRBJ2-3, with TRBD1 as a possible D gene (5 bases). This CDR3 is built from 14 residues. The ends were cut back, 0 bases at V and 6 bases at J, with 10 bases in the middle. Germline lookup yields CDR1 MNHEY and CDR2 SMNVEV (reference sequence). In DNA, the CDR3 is TGTGCCAGCAGTTTATCTAGGGGTGGGGATACGCAGTATTTT. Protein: CASSLSRGGDTQYF.